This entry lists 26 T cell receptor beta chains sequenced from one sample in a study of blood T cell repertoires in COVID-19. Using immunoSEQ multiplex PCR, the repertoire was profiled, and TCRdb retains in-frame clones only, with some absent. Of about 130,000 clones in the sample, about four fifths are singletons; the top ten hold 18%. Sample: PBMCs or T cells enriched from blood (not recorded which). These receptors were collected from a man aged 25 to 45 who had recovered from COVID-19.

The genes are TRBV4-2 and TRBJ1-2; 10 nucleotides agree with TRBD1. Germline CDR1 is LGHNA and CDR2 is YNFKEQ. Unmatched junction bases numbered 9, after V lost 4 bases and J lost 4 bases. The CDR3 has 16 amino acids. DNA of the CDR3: TGTGCCAGCAGCCCCGGGACAGGGGAACAGAGCTATGGCTACACCTTC. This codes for CASSPGTGEQSYGYTF.

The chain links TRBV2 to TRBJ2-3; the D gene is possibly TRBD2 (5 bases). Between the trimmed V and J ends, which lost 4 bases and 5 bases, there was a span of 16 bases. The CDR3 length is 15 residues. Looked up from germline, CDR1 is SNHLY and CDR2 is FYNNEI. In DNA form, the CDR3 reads TGTGCCAGCAGTGCCGGGGAGACCCGAGGAGATACGCAGTATTTT. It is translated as CASSAGETRGDTQYF.

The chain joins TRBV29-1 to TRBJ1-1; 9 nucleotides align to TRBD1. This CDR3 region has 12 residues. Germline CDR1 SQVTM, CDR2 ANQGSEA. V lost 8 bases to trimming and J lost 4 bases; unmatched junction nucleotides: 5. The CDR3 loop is CSTRTGATEAFF. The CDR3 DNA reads TGCAGCACACGGACAGGGGCCACTGAAGCTTTCTTT. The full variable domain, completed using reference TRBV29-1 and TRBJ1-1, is SAVISQKPSRDICQRGTSLTIQCQVDSQVTMMFWYRQQPGQSLTLIATANQGSEATYESGFVIDKFPISRPNLTFSTLTVSNMSPEDSSIYLCSTRTGATEAFFGQGTRLTVV.

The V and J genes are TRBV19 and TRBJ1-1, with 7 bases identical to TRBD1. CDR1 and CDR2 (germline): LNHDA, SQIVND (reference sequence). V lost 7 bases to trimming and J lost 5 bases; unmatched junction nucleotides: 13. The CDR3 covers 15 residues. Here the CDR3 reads CASTGRAGGYTEAFF. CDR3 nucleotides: TGTGCCAGTACGGGAAGGGCAGGGGGTTATACTGAAGCTTTCTTT.

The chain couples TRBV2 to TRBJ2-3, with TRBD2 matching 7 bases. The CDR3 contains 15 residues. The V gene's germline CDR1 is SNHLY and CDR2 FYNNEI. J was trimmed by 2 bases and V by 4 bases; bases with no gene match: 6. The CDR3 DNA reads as TGTGCCAGCAGTGGGGAGGGGACCTCCACAGATACGCAGTATTTT. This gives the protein CASSGEGTSTDTQYF. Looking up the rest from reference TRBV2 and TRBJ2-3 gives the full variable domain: EPEVTQTPSHQVTQMGQEVILRCVPISNHLYFYWYRQILGQKVEFLVSFYNNEISEKSEIFDDQFSVERPDGSNFTLKIRSTKLEDSAMYFCASSGEGTSTDTQYFGPGTRLTVL.

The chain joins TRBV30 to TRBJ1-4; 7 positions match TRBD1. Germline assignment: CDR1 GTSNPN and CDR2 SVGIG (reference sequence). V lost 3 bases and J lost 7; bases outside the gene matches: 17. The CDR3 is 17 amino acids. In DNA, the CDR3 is TGTGCCTGGAGGAACAAGAGCCAGACAGGGCTTCGTGAAAAACTGTTTTTT. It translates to CAWRNKSQTGLREKLFF.

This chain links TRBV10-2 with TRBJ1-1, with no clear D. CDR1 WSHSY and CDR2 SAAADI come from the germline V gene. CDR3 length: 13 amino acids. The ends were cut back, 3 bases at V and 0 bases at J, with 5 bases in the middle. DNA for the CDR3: TGCGCCAGCAGTGACAGGCTGAACACTGAAGCTTTCTTT. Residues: CASSDRLNTEAFF.

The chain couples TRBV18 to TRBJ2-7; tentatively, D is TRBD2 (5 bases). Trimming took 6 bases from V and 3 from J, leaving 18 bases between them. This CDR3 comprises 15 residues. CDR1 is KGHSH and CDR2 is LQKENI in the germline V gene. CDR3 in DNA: TGTGCCAGCTCCCTAACCCAAGCGACTAACTACGAGCAGTACGTC. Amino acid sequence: CASSLTQATNYEQYV.

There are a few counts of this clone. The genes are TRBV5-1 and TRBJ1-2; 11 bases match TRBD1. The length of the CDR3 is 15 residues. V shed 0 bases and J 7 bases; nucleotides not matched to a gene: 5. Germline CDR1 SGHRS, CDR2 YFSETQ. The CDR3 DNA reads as TGCGCCAGCAGCTTGGATGGACAGGGGGCGTTTGGCTACACCTTC. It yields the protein CASSLDGQGAFGYTF.

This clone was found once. The CDR3 DNA follows: TGTGCCAGCTGCCAGGAGGGACTCCCTGGGGCCAACGTCCTGACTTTC. Residues: CASCQEGLPGANVLTF. The chain is built from TRBV18 and TRBJ2-6; possible D gene TRBD2, 6 bases. Germline V gene lookup returns CDR1 KGHSH and CDR2 LQKENI. The CDR3 has 16 residues. V lost 7 bases and J lost 2, with 15 bases in between.

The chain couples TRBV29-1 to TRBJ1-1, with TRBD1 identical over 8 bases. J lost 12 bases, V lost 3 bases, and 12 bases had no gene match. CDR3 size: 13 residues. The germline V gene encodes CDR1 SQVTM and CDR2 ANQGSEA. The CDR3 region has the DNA TGCAGCGTTGAGGGACAGGTGAGCTCACGTACTTTCTTT. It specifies CSVEGQVSSRTFF. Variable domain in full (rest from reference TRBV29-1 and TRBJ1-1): SAVISQKPSRDICQRGTSLTIQCQVDSQVTMMFWYRQQPGQSLTLIATANQGSEATYESGFVIDKFPISRPNLTFSTLTVSNMSPEDSSIYLCSVEGQVSSRTFFGQGTRLTVV.

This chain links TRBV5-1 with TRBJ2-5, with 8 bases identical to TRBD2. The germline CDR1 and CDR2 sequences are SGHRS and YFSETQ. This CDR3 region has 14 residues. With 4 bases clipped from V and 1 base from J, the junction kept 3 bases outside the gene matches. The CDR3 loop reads CASSPGTSQETQYF. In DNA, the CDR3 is TGCGCCAGCAGCCCCGGGACTAGCCAAGAGACCCAGTACTTC.

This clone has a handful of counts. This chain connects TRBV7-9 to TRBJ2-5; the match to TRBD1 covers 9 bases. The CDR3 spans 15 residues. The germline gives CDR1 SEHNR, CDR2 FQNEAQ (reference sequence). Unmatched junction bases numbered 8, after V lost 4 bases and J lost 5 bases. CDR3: CASSYRQGGRETQYF. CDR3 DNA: TGTGCCAGCAGCTACCGACAGGGGGGGCGGGAGACCCAGTACTTC.

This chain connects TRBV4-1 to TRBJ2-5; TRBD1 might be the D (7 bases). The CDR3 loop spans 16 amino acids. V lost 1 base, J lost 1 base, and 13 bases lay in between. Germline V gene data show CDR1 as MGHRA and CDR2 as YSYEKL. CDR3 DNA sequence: TGCGCCAGCAGCCAAGGGCAGGGGGGACTCCAAGAGACCCAGTACTTC. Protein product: CASSQGQGGLQETQYF.

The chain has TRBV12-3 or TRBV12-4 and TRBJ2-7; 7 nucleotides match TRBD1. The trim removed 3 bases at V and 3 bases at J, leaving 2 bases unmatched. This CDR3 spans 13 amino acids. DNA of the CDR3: TGTGCCAGCAGTTTGGACAGGTACTACGAGCAGTACTTC. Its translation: CASSLDRYYEQYF.

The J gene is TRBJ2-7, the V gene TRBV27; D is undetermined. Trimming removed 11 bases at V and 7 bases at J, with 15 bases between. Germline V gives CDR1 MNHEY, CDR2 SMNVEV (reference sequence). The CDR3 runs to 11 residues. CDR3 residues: CALLPPREQYV. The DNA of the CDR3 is TGTGCCCTCCTTCCCCCGCGGGAGCAGTACGTC.

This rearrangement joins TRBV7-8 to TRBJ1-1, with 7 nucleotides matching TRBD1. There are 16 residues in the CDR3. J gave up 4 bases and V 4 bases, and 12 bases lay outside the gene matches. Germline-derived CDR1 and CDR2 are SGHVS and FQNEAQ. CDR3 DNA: TGTGCCAGCAGCTCCCCCCCGTGGCAGGGGGGCACTGAAGCTTTCTTT. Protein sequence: CASSSPPWQGGTEAFF. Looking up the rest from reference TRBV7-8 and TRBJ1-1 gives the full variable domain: GAGVSQSPRYKVAKRGQDVALRCDPISGHVSLFWYQQALGQGPEFLTYFQNEAQLDKSGLPSDRFFAERPEGSVSTLKIQRTQQEDSAVYLCASSSPPWQGGTEAFFGQGTRLTVV.

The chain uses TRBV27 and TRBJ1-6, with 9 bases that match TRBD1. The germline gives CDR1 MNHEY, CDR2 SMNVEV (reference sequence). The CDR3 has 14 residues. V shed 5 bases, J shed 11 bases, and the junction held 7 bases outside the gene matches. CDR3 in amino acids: CASSRQGGGTPLHF. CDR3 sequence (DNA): TGTGCCAGCAGTAGACAGGGGGGAGGTACACCCCTCCACTTT.

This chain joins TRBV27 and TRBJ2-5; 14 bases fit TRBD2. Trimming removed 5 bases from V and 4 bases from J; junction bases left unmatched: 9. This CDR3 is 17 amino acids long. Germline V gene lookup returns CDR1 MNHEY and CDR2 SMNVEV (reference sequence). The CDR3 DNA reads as TGTGCCAGCAGTCCGAGCCTGGGACTAGCGGGGGTAGAGACCCAGTACTTC. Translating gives CASSPSLGLAGVETQYF.

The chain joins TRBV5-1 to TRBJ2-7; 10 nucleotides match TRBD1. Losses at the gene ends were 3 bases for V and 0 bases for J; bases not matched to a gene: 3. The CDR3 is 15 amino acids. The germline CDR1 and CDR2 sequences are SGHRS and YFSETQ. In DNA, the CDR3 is TGCGCCAGCAGCTATTGGACAGGGGGCTCCTACGAGCAGTACTTC. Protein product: CASSYWTGGSYEQYF.

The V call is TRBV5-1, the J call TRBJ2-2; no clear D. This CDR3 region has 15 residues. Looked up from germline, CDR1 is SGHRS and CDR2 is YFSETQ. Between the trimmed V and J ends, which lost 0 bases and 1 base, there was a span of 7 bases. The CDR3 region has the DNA TGCGCCAGCAGCTTGGTCAGGATGAACACCGGGGAGCTGTTTTTT. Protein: CASSLVRMNTGELFF. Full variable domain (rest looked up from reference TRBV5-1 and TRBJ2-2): KAGVTQTPRYLIKTRGQQVTLSCSPISGHRSVSWYQQTPGQGLQFLFEYFSETQRNKGNFPGRFSGRQFSNSRSEMNVSTLELGDSALYLCASSLVRMNTGELFFGEGSRLTVL.

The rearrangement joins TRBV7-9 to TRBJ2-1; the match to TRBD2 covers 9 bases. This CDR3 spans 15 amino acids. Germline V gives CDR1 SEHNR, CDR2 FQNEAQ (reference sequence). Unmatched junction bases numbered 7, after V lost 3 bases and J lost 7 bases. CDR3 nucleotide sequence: TGTGCCAGCAGCTTTCCAGCGGGAGGAATAAATGAGCAGTTCTTC. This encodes CASSFPAGGINEQFF.

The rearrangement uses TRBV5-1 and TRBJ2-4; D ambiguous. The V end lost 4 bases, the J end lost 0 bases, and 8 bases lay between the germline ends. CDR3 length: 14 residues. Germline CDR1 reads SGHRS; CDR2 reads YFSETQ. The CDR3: CASSPSLAKNIQYF. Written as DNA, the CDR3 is TGCGCCAGCAGCCCCTCCTTAGCCAAAAACATTCAGTACTTC.

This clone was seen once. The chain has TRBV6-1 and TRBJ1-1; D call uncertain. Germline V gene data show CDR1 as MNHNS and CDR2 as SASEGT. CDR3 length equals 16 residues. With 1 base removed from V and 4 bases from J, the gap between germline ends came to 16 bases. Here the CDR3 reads CASSEGWRARVTEAFF. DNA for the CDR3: TGTGCCAGCAGTGAAGGGTGGAGGGCTAGGGTCACTGAAGCTTTCTTT.

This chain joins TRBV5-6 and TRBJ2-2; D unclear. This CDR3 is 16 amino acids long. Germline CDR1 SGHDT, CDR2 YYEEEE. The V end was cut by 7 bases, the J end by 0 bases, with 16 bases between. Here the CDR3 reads CASRALATSNTGELFF. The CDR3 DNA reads TGTGCCAGCCGAGCGCTTGCCACTTCGAACACCGGGGAGCTGTTTTTT. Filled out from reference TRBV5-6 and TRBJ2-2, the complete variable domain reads DAGVTQSPTHLIKTRGQQVTLRCSPKSGHDTVSWYQQALGQGPQFIFQYYEEEERQRGNFPDRFSGHQFPNYSSELNVNALLLGDSALYLCASRALATSNTGELFFGEGSRLTVL.

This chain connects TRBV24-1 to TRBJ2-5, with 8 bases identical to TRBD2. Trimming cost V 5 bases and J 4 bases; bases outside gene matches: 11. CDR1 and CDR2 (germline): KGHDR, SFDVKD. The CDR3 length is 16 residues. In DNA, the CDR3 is TGTGCCACCAGTGTTTCCGCCCCGGGGGGGGGAGAGACCCAGTACTTC. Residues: CATSVSAPGGGETQYF.